Sequencing of this T cell receptor beta chain was carried out in a study of blood T cells in healthy people across ages. The CDR3 length is 14 residues. Germline lookup yields CDR1 ENHRY and CDR2 SYGVKD. The ends were cut back, 1 base at V and 6 bases at J, with 12 bases in the middle. Broader study findings: Without sorted subsets, naive and antigen-experienced compartments could not be conclusively compared. With donor CMV status unknown, expanded clonotype changes were possibly confounded.

Primed by a sample-barcoded 5' primer and a J-beta primer mix, a second PCR proceeded for roughly 7 to 12 cycles. A tag from a template-switch adaptor with 12 random nucleotides marked each cDNA molecule. TCRdb processed the 5' RACE reads anew with MiXCR; each CDR3 protein has one entry. The table has about a million distinct CDR3 sequences, 35% to 40% seen once; the top ten hold over 10%. As for this clonotype: The target antigen is unknown.

PBMCs numbering at least 6 million were isolated per sample. The sequence was collected from a man in his late teens or twenties in good health. V gene TRBV10-3 combines with J gene TRBJ1-1; perhaps TRBD1 as D (6 bases). The source material was blood. CDR3 in amino acids: CAISEYQGSSEAFF. The CDR3 DNA sequence: TGTGCCATCAGTGAGTACCAGGGGAGTTCTGAAGCTTTCTTT.